The rows below give T cell receptor beta chains drawn from one sample of a study of blood T cell repertoires in COVID-19. TCRdb keeps only in-frame clones here, not all; method: immunoSEQ multiplex PCR. This table holds fewer than 200,000 clones, around 79% found once. Sequenced: peripheral blood. All receptors come from a woman aged 55-69 years with COVID-19, enrolled during active disease. The CDR3 runs from the conserved cysteine through the conserved F or W. D genes are given only for firm matches. Rows give clone size only sometimes, using once, few, many, or a class for an expanded clone.

J gene,V gene,D gene,clone size,CDR3 protein,CDR3 DNA
TRBJ2-2,TRBV7-2,TRBD2,many,CASSSLLASGELFF,TGTGCCAGCAGCTCATTACTAGCGTCCGGGGAGCTGTTTTTT
TRBJ2-1,TRBV28,TRBD1,NA,CASSSGQGPYNEQFF,TGTGCCAGCAGTTCTGGACAGGGACCCTACAATGAGCAGTTCTTC
TRBJ1-3,TRBV5-4,NA,NA,CASSLGTPSGNTIYF,TGTGCCAGCAGCTTGGGGACACCTTCTGGAAACACCATATATTTT
TRBJ2-5,TRBV6-5,NA,NA,CASSYSQYNVAQYF,TGTGCCAGCAGTTACTCACAGTATAATGTGGCCCAGTACTTC
TRBJ2-4,TRBV6-4,TRBD2,NA,CASSVDSGAWEQYF,TGTGCCAGCAGTGTTGATAGCGGGGCGTGGGAACAGTACTTC
TRBJ2-1,TRBV7-2,NA,once,CASSYQGGPYNEQFF,TGTGCCAGCAGCTACCAGGGAGGACCCTACAATGAGCAGTTCTTC
TRBJ1-6,TRBV5-4,TRBD1,NA,CASSSGQSDLSPLHF,TGTGCCAGCAGCTCGGGACAGTCTGATCTTTCACCCCTCCACTTT
TRBJ1-2,TRBV28,NA,few,CASWEVLYGYTF,TGTGCCAGCTGGGAGGTTCTCTATGGCTACACCTTC
TRBJ2-5,TRBV5-1,TRBD1,few,CASSLGPGGPPETQYF,TGCGCCAGCAGCTTGGGGCCAGGGGGCCCTCCGGAGACCCAGTACTTC
TRBJ2-3,TRBV11-2,TRBD2,NA,CASRYIAGGSTDTQYF,TGTGCCAGCCGATATATAGCGGGAGGGAGCACAGATACGCAGTATTTT
TRBJ2-2,TRBV28,TRBD2,once,CASSRGGTGELFF,TGTGCCAGCAGTCGGGGGGGCACCGGGGAGCTGTTTTTT
TRBJ2-5,TRBV2,TRBD1,NA,CASSEADRSRYF,TGTGCCAGCAGTGAAGCGGACAGGAGCAGGTACTTC
TRBJ2-5,TRBV19,NA,NA,CASSQGVGFGKETQYF,TGTGCCAGTAGTCAAGGGGTAGGGTTTGGGAAAGAGACCCAGTACTTC
TRBJ2-6,TRBV19,NA,many,CASGEIRVSGANVLTF,TGTGCCAGTGGAGAAATCAGGGTCTCTGGGGCCAACGTCCTGACTTTC
TRBJ2-1,TRBV27,NA,NA,CASSYREGAYNEQFF,TGTGCCAGCAGTTACAGAGAAGGGGCCTACAATGAGCAGTTCTTC
TRBJ1-2,TRBV7-2,NA,NA,CASSSLTGFSYGYTF,TGTGCCAGCAGCTCCCTTACAGGGTTTTCCTATGGCTACACCTTC
TRBJ2-7,TRBV30,NA,once,CAWSSGGEQYF,TGTGCCTGGAGTAGCGGCGGCGAGCAGTACTTC
TRBJ2-1,TRBV10-3,TRBD2,NA,CAISEPKSGRADEQFF,TGTGCCATCAGTGAGCCGAAAAGCGGGAGGGCCGATGAGCAGTTCTTC
TRBJ2-1,TRBV7-2,TRBD2,NA,CASGGILNNEQFF,TGTGCGAGCGGGGGGATCTTAAACAATGAGCAGTTCTTC
TRBJ2-3,TRBV18,TRBD1,NA,CASSPDRAYLRTQYF,TGTGCCAGCTCACCGGACAGGGCGTATCTAAGGACGCAGTATTTT
TRBJ2-3,TRBV7-3,TRBD2,NA,CASSSLAGGPDTQYF,TGTGCCAGCAGCTCACTAGCGGGGGGGCCAGATACGCAGTATTTT
TRBJ2-3,TRBV19,NA,once,CASRNRAPSTDTQYF,TGTGCCAGTAGAAACAGGGCCCCTAGCACAGATACGCAGTATTTT
TRBJ1-2,TRBV5-4,NA,once,CASSLQGSGYTF,TGTGCCAGCAGCTTACAGGGAAGTGGCTACACCTTC
TRBJ2-3,TRBV10-3,NA,NA,CAISESSPENGAQYF,TGTGCCATCAGTGAGTCGAGCCCTGAGAATGGAGCGCAGTATTTT
TRBJ1-1,TRBV3-1/TRBV3-2,NA,NA,CASSQDKGPSRWPSTEAFF,TGTGCCAGCAGCCAAGACAAAGGCCCTAGCAGGTGGCCGAGCACTGAAGCTTTCTTT
TRBJ2-6,TRBV19,NA,NA,CASSIQTGQDVLTF,TGTGCCAGTAGTATACAAACAGGGCAGGACGTCCTGACTTTC
TRBJ1-1,TRBV2,NA,NA,CASSPTGSGEVAFF,TGTGCCAGCTCCCCAACTGGGTCCGGGGAGGTAGCTTTCTTT
TRBJ2-2,TRBV28,NA,NA,CASRPTEYSGAGELFF,TGTGCCAGCAGACCGACCGAGTACTCCGGAGCCGGGGAGCTGTTTTTT
TRBJ2-3,TRBV6-4,TRBD2,NA,CASSHSSGGADTQYF,TGTGCCAGCAGTCATTCTAGCGGGGGGGCAGATACGCAGTATTTT
TRBJ2-5,TRBV5-5,TRBD2,NA,CASSFSGGASGRATQYF,TGTGCCAGCAGCTTTAGTGGAGGGGCTAGCGGGAGGGCGACCCAGTACTTC
TRBJ2-5,TRBV11-2,TRBD2,NA,CASSAAGGPQTQYF,TGTGCCAGCAGTGCAGCGGGAGGGCCCCAGACCCAGTACTTC
TRBJ2-1,TRBV7-3,NA,NA,CASSLRLASYNEQFF,TGTGCCAGCAGCTTAAGGCTTGCCTCCTACAATGAGCAGTTCTTC
TRBJ2-7,TRBV7-9,NA,NA,CASSPTGYEQYF,TGTGCCAGCAGCCCCACCGGGTACGAGCAGTACTTC
TRBJ1-6,TRBV2,NA,NA,CASSELRGSSPLHF,TGTGCCAGCAGTGAACTCCGGGGTAGCTCACCCCTCCACTTT
TRBJ2-2,TRBV11-2,TRBD2,once,CASSFTGGPNTGELFF,TGTGCCAGCAGCTTCACGGGAGGGCCGAACACCGGGGAGCTGTTTTTT
TRBJ1-6,TRBV28,NA,NA,CASSFPRNSPLHF,TGTGCCAGCAGTTTCCCCCGTAATTCACCCCTCCACTTT
TRBJ1-1,TRBV7-3,NA,NA,CASSLMGGPSEAFF,TGTGCCAGCAGCTTAATGGGGGGGCCGTCTGAAGCTTTCTTT
TRBJ1-4,TRBV5-4,NA,NA,CASSWGTGSNEKLFF,TGTGCCAGCAGTTGGGGAACAGGGAGTAATGAAAAACTGTTTTTT
TRBJ2-1,TRBV3-1/TRBV3-2,TRBD1,NA,CASSQGQGVLGEQFF,TGTGCCAGCAGCCAAGGACAGGGGGTGTTGGGGGAGCAGTTCTTC
TRBJ2-7,TRBV5-6,NA,few,CASSSTGRYEQYF,TGTGCCAGCAGCTCGACAGGCCGCTACGAGCAGTACTTC
TRBJ2-5,TRBV5-1,TRBD2,NA,CASTTGSLAGRETQYF,TGCGCCAGCACGACGGGGTCGCTAGCGGGTCGGGAGACCCAGTACTTC
TRBJ1-4,TRBV5-4,NA,NA,CASSLYQGGNEKLFF,TGTGCCAGCAGCTTGTATCAGGGTGGTAATGAAAAACTGTTTTTT